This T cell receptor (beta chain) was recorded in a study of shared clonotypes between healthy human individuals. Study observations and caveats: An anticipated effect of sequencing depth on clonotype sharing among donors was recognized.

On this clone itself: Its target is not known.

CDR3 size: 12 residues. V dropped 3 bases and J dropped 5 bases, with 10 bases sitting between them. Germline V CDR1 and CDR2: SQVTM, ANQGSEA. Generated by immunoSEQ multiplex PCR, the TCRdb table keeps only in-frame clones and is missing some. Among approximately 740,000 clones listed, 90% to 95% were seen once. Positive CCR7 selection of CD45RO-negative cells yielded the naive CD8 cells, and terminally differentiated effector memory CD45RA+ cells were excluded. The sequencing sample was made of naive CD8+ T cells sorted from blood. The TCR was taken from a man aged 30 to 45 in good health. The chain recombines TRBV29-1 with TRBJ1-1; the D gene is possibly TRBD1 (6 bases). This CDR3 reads CSVDRGRTEAFF. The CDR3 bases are TGCAGCGTTGACAGGGGCAGGACTGAAGCTTTCTTT. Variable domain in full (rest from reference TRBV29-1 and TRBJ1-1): SAVISQKPSRDICQRGTSLTIQCQVDSQVTMMFWYRQQPGQSLTLIATANQGSEATYESGFVIDKFPISRPNLTFSTLTVSNMSPEDSSIYLCSVDRGRTEAFFGQGTRLTVV.